Listed below are T cell receptor beta chains from one sample, sequenced in a study of T cell responses to AZD1222 COVID-19 vaccine. Sequenced by immunoSEQ multiplex PCR; TCRdb stores in-frame clones only, minus some. The sample yields approximately 170,000 clones, roughly 94% seen once. The sequencing here drew on peripheral blood, taken 28 days after the second AZD1222 dose. Every receptor here comes from an adult who received the AZD1222 COVID-19 vaccine. Each CDR3 is given with its conserved first and last residue. The D gene is left open where the match is weak. Clone size is stated in some rows and not others, as once, few, many or a class when expanded.

TRBJ2-2,.,TRBV12-2,.,TGTGCAAGTCGCTTAAAATCTGGCGTGTTAGGGATGGAGAACACCGGGGAGCTGTTTTTT,CASRLKSGVLGMENTGELFF
TRBJ1-4,.,TRBV9,.,TGTGCCAGCAGCGCAGGGTTTCGGGGAGAAAAACTGTTTTTT,CASSAGFRGEKLFF
TRBJ2-1,.,TRBV7-3,.,TGTGCCAGCAGCTTAATTCTTGGGGGGCATGAGCAGTTCTTC,CASSLILGGHEQFF
TRBJ2-7,.,TRBV5-6,.,TGTGCCAGCAGCTCTGGCGGGGTTCTGCAGTACTTC,CASSSGGVLQYF
TRBJ2-7,.,TRBV5-1,TRBD2,TGCGCCAGCACCCCGGGAGGGCCCGGCTACGAGCAGTACTTC,CASTPGGPGYEQYF
TRBJ1-5,.,TRBV4-1,.,TGCGCCAGCAGCCAAGAATTGGGAAGGGTTGGCAATCAGCCCCAGCATTTT,CASSQELGRVGNQPQHF
TRBJ2-7,.,TRBV21-1,.,TGTGCCAGCAGCAAAACAAACACTGGGGACGAGCAGTACTTC,CASSKTNTGDEQYF
TRBJ1-4,.,TRBV19,TRBD1,TGTGCCAGTAACCAGAGGGTGACAGGGAAGAATGAAAAACTGTTTTTT,CASNQRVTGKNEKLFF
TRBJ2-7,.,TRBV5-4,TRBD1,TGTGCCAGCAGCTCCACCGGACAGGGGGTGGCCTACGAGCAGTACTTC,CASSSTGQGVAYEQYF
TRBJ2-6,.,TRBV27,.,TGTGCCAGCAGTTACGCTTCGGGGGCCAACGTCCTGACTTTC,CASSYASGANVLTF
TRBJ2-7,.,TRBV7-9,.,TGTGCCAGCAGCTCGGACTACGAGCAGTACTTC,CASSSDYEQYF
TRBJ2-1,.,TRBV4-1,.,TGCGCCAGCAGCCAAGCGGGGGGCCCCCTGGGCTGGGGACGGGATGAGCAGTTCTTC,CASSQAGGPLGWGRDEQFF
TRBJ2-7,.,TRBV20-1,.,TGCAGTGCTAGTGGCGGATACTACGAGCAGTACTTC,CSASGGYYEQYF
TRBJ2-4,.,TRBV7-8,.,TGTGCCAGCAGCAATTCGGGACTCCGGGGAGACATTCAGTACTTC,CASSNSGLRGDIQYF
TRBJ1-2,.,TRBV29-1,TRBD1,TGCAGCGTGACAGACAGGGGAGACTATGGCTACACCTTC,CSVTDRGDYGYTF
TRBJ2-3,.,TRBV4-1,.,TGCGCCAGCAGCCAAGCCCCAGCGACTAGCACAGATACGCAGTATTTT,CASSQAPATSTDTQYF
TRBJ2-7,.,TRBV12-3/TRBV12-4,.,TGTGCCAGCAGTTTAGGAGGGGGACGCGAGCAGTACTTC,CASSLGGGREQYF
TRBJ1-1,.,TRBV16,.,TGTGCCAGCAGCCAATCCGGGGGACTGAACACTGAAGCTTTCTTT,CASSQSGGLNTEAFF
TRBJ2-1,.,TRBV7-2,TRBD1,TGTGCCAGCAGCACGCGGACAGGGGGGAATGAGCAGTTCTTC,CASSTRTGGNEQFF
TRBJ2-1,.,TRBV29-1,TRBD2,TGCAGCGGAGGACTAGCGGACTCCTACAATGAGCAGTTCTTC,CSGGLADSYNEQFF
TRBJ2-7,.,TRBV28,.,TGTGCCAGCAGTTTTAGGACATCCTACGAGCAGTACTTC,CASSFRTSYEQYF
TRBJ2-5,.,TRBV30,.,TGTGCCTGGAGTGCCCCTGGTAACAGGGAGAAGTACTTC,CAWSAPGNREKYF
TRBJ1-3,.,TRBV19,.,TGTGCCGCCTCGGATTTCTCTGGAAACACCATATATTTT,CAASDFSGNTIYF
TRBJ1-1,.,TRBV6-5,.,TGTGCCAGCAGTTCCAGGGTCACTGAAGCTTTCTTT,CASSSRVTEAFF
TRBJ1-5,.,TRBV5-6,.,TGTGCCAGCAGCTTAAGGGAAGGGCAGCCCCAGCATTTT,CASSLREGQPQHF
TRBJ1-3,.,TRBV3-1/TRBV3-2,.,TGTGCCAGCAGCCCCAGTGAGAGGGCTGGAAACACCATATATTTT,CASSPSERAGNTIYF
TRBJ1-4,.,TRBV30,.,TGTGCCTGGAGCCTGGGGGGCCGGGGAGAAAAACTGTTTTTT,CAWSLGGRGEKLFF
TRBJ1-4,.,TRBV12-3/TRBV12-4,.,TGTGCCAGCAGGCAGGGGACTGAAAAACTGTTTTTT,CASRQGTEKLFF
TRBJ1-5,.,TRBV18,TRBD1,TGTGCCAGCTCACCAGGACAGGTACATAGCAATCAGCCCCAGCATTTT,CASSPGQVHSNQPQHF
TRBJ1-2,.,TRBV28,TRBD1,TGTGCCAGCAGTTTCTTATCAGGGGGCGATGGCTACACCTTC,CASSFLSGGDGYTF
TRBJ2-6,.,TRBV21-1,.,TGTGCCAGACTGACAGGTCTTCCCTCTGGGGCCAACGTCCTGACTTTC,CARLTGLPSGANVLTF
TRBJ2-4,once,TRBV7-9,TRBD1,TGTGCCAGCAGCTTAGACAGGGGGACCAAAAACATTCAGTACTTC,CASSLDRGTKNIQYF
TRBJ2-3,.,TRBV2,TRBD1,TGTGCCAGCCGGGACAGGGCTTTCACAGATACGCAGTATTTT,CASRDRAFTDTQYF
TRBJ2-7,few,TRBV5-4,.,TGTGCCAGCAGCCCGGGGTCGAGGTCTGAAGAGCAGTACTTC,CASSPGSRSEEQYF
TRBJ1-2,.,TRBV21-1,.,TGTGCCAGCAGCACTGGGAACTATGGCTACACCTTC,CASSTGNYGYTF
TRBJ2-2,.,TRBV14,TRBD2,TGTGCCAGCAGACCGACTAGCGGGCCCACCGGGGAGCTGTTTTTT,CASRPTSGPTGELFF
TRBJ1-1,.,TRBV12-3/TRBV12-4,.,TGTGCCAGCAGTGGGGTCCGAGGGGCTTTCTTT,CASSGVRGAFF
TRBJ2-7,.,TRBV4-2,TRBD2,TGTGCCAGCAGCCAAGATTCTAGCGGGAGTCTCTACGAGCAGTACTTC,CASSQDSSGSLYEQYF
TRBJ1-4,.,TRBV12-3/TRBV12-4,.,TGTGCCAGCAGAAGAGGCCCGAATGAAAAACTGTTTTTT,CASRRGPNEKLFF
TRBJ2-7,once,TRBV19,TRBD2,TGTGCCAGTAGTTTTACTAGCGGGAGCTCCTACGAGCAGTACTTC,CASSFTSGSSYEQYF
TRBJ2-1,.,TRBV7-2,.,TGTGCCAGCAGCCCTGCCCCGACTAGCTGGGGGCATGAGCAGTTCTTC,CASSPAPTSWGHEQFF
TRBJ2-1,.,TRBV10-3,TRBD2,TGTGCCATCAGGGCTAGCGGAAATGGGGGTGAGCAGTTCTTC,CAIRASGNGGEQFF
TRBJ1-5,.,TRBV6-1,.,TGTGCCAGCAGTGAACAGGCGGCTAATCAGCCCCAGCATTTT,CASSEQAANQPQHF
TRBJ2-1,.,TRBV28,.,TGTGCCAGCAGTTTAAGGTCTAGAAGCTCCTACAATGAGCAGTTCTTC,CASSLRSRSSYNEQFF
TRBJ1-1,.,TRBV6-5,.,TGTGCCAGCAGTCAGGAATTCCGAGCCTTCTTT,CASSQEFRAFF
TRBJ2-1,.,TRBV10-3,.,TGTGCCATCAGTGAGAGGGGACAAAGCTCCTACAATGAGCAGTTCTTC,CAISERGQSSYNEQFF
TRBJ1-3,.,TRBV3-1/TRBV3-2,.,TGTGCCAGCAGCCCCGGCGGGCGCACCATATATTTT,CASSPGGRTIYF
TRBJ2-3,.,TRBV6-5,TRBD2,TGTGCCAGCAGTTACCTTCTTGTCGGGAGGACAGATACGCAGTATTTT,CASSYLLVGRTDTQYF
TRBJ2-1,.,TRBV5-1,TRBD2,TGCGCCAGCACCATAGCGGGAGGTCCCTACAATGAGCAGTTCTTC,CASTIAGGPYNEQFF
TRBJ1-1,.,TRBV2,TRBD1,TGTGCCAGCAGAGCTGCCGGGACAGTGAACACTGAAGCTTTCTTT,CASRAAGTVNTEAFF
TRBJ1-6,.,TRBV18,.,TGTGCCAGCTCACCACTTACAGATTCACCCCTCCACTTT,CASSPLTDSPLHF
TRBJ1-4,.,TRBV28,TRBD1,TGTGCCAGCAGTATGGGACAGCCTGTAGAAAAACTGTTTTTT,CASSMGQPVEKLFF
TRBJ2-5,.,TRBV9,.,TGTGCCAGCAGCGTAGAAGGGCAACGGTTGGAGACCCAGTACTTC,CASSVEGQRLETQYF
TRBJ2-3,once,TRBV29-1,.,TGCAGCGTGAAAAGGGGTAGCACAGATACGCAGTATTTT,CSVKRGSTDTQYF